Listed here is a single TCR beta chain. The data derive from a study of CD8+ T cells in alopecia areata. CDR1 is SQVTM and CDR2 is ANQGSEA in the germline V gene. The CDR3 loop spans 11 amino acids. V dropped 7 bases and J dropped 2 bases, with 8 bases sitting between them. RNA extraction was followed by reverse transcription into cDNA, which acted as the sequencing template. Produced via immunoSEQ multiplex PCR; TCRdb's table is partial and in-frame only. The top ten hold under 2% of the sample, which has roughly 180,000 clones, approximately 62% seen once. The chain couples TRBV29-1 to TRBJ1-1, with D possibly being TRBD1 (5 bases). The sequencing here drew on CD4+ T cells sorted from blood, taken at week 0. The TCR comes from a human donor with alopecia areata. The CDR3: CSAGHNTEAFF. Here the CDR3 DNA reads TGCAGCGCCGGACACAACACTGAAGCTTTCTTT.